The 4 T cell receptor beta chains reported below all come from one sample, sequenced in a study of tissue T cells after allogeneic stem cell transplantation. TCRdb keeps only in-frame clones here, not all; method: immunoSEQ multiplex PCR. There are 7,000 to 10,000 clones in the sample; approximately 45% occur only once, and 7.1% lies in the top ten. The time point denotes: mouse harvest day 7 after allogeneic transplant. Tail vein injection delivered 10^7 T-cell-depleted bone marrow cells and 10^6 splenic CD5+ T cells. The specimen sequenced was gut tissue. All receptors come from a female BALB/c mouse given C57BL/6 T cells with graft-versus-host disease after an allogeneic hematopoietic cell transplant.

In regard to this clone: Gene names follow the mouse nomenclature. Sequencing ends 1 residue short of the CDR3 end; the germline J gene provides the rest. This rearrangement joins TRBV26 to TRBJ2-2, with D perhaps matching TRBD2 (6 bases). Germline CDR1 KGHPV, CDR2 FQNQEV (reference sequence). The CDR3 contains 15 residues. Trimming took off 4 bases at V and 0 bases at J, with 9 bases between the two ends. The CDR3 bases that were read are TGTGCCAGCAGTCCGACTGGTGCAAACACCGGGCAGCTCTAC. It is translated as CASSPTGANTGQLY. The CDR3 in its entirety is CASSPTGANTGQLYF.

The table lists this clone with a few counts. Gene names and germline refer to mouse. From the germline J gene comes the end of the CDR3, since the read stops 1 residue before it. The chain has TRBV26 and TRBJ2-5; 11 nucleotides match TRBD1. V lost 4 bases, J lost 7 bases, and 4 bases stayed unmatched. The V gene's germline CDR1 is KGHPV and CDR2 FQNQEV (reference sequence). The CDR3 contains 14 residues. The CDR3 here is CASSPGTGGYTQYF. The covered CDR3 bases are TGTGCCAGCAGTCCCGGGACAGGGGGATACACCCAGTAC.

On this clone itself: Each gene name is a mouse one. The sequenced fragment ends 1 residue before the CDR3 boundary, so the rest is inferred from the germline J gene. The chain joins TRBV15 to TRBJ1-5; D uncertain. The V gene lost 3 bases and the J gene lost 4 bases, with 1 base spanning the gap. Germline CDR1 reads SGHND; CDR2 reads FRSKSL. The CDR3 runs 11 residues. The CDR3 DNA, read in part, is TGTGCCAGCAGTTTGAACCAGGCTCCGCTT. Its protein is CASSLNQAPL. The whole CDR3 sequence reads CASSLNQAPLF.

Note on this clone: Gene names follow the mouse nomenclature. From the germline J gene comes the end of the CDR3, since the read stops 1 residue before it. V usage is TRBV13-1 and J usage is TRBJ1-4, with 9 positions matching TRBD1. The J segment lost 5 bases and the V segment lost 2 bases, leaving 4 bases of the junction unmatched. Per the germline V gene, CDR1 is NSHNY and CDR2 is SYGAGN. The CDR3 is 15 amino acids. The CDR3 loop reads CASSETGQGNERLFF. The sequenced part of the CDR3 DNA is TGTGCCAGCAGTGAGACGGGACAGGGAAACGAAAGATTATTT.